This TCR beta chain was obtained from a study of blood T cells in healthy people across ages (dated by TCRdb to about 2015). About the full investigation: In model experiments, template switching captured about one uniquely barcoded TCR beta cDNA molecule for every two T cells. To avoid experimental bias, donors of different ages were spread randomly across the sequencing lanes. Age-related changes in TCR beta repertoire diversity were measured in the study by deep sequencing normalized with unique cDNA molecular identifiers. Using the same blood draw, the study looked at two additional independent replicas of 1 million unique cDNA reads for two donors, one aged 18 to 30 and the other aged 80 or older. Donors were grouped into four age groups: young (average roughly 16 years), middle-aged (less than 40), aged (around 60) and long-lived (about 90).

Donors were roughly 40 systemically healthy Caucasian individuals from Russia aged roughly 6 to 95 years. Each donor gave 8 to 10 milliliters of peripheral blood, collected into EDTA-treated Vacutainer tubes. PBMCs were isolated by Ficoll-Paque density-gradient centrifugation, with at least 7 million obtained per sample. Trizol reagent was used to extract total RNA from PBMCs, with at least 6 micrograms per sample. For every donor, an aliquot of PBMCs went through flow cytometry to measure the percentages of naive CD45RAhigh/CD27high T cells. Taken from the germline V gene, the CDR1 and CDR2 loops are SGHTA and FQGNSA. The CDR3 has 15 amino acids, counting the end cysteine and phenylalanine. The read is trimmed to its CDR3 DNA, 45 bases read in frame from base 1. Trimming costs V 1 base and J 5 bases, and their ends lie 12 bases apart. The library was made by 5' RACE. Sequencer: Illumina HiSeq 2500. A second PCR of 7 to 11 cycles was performed with a sample-barcoded 5' primer and a J-beta primer mix. A unique molecular identifier was introduced onto each TCR beta cDNA molecule by a template-switch 5' adaptor carrying 12 random nucleotides. Each sample yielded at least 2.5 million CDR3-containing paired-end reads. All of the RNA was converted into first-strand cDNA using the Mint cDNA synthesis kit, with a TRBC-specific oligonucleotide serving as the primer. Following uracil-DNA glycosylase treatment, a first 18-cycle PCR with universal primers M1SS and BC2_uni_R was performed on all cDNA. In the authors' own workflow: For normalization, 1 million high-quality reads were randomly selected from each sample, with every read carrying a distinct molecular identifier. Reads sharing molecular identifiers were discarded rather than binned into consensus sequences. MiTCR, with a Q25 quality threshold and the strictest error-elimination algorithm, was used for CDR3 identification, clonotype clustering and error correction. A nonparametric unseen species model using Euler transformation provided a lower-bound estimate of total TCR beta diversity. Starting from the raw public reads, TCRdb applied fastp trimming at Q25, assembled clones with MiXCR and retained in-frame beta chains. Each CDR3 protein gets just one entry, which takes the most common genes and DNA from the rows behind it. TCRdb, not the original authors, processed these V and J calls. For this sample there are 550,000 to 650,000 distinct CDR3 sequences; about 28% appear just once. Together, the top ten hold 15% to 19% of the sample.

The paper as a whole reports these results and caveats: Observed TCR beta diversity per million T cells fell roughly linearly with age, and a significant reduction was already apparent by age approximately 40. The percentage of naive T cells measured by flow cytometry correlated strongly with observed TCR beta diversity. Because profiling used bulk unsorted PBMCs, naive and antigen-experienced compartments could not be compared conclusively. Compared with the aged group, the long-lived group had more naive CD4+ T cells, fewer expanded clones and increased TCR diversity, suggesting age selection. Total diversity estimates from one million sequenced T cells were considered lower bounds and underestimates. The CMV infection status of donors was not known, potentially confounding age-related changes in expanded clonotypes.

With regard to this clonotype: It lacks a known antigen. No base qualities exist here, and no much larger clone lies one base off it.

What was sequenced was blood. This TCR derives from a woman over 75 in good health. The V gene is TRBV7-2 and the J gene is TRBJ2-1, with the D gene not confidently named. Here is the DNA: TGTGCCAGCAGCTTAGAGAACGCGAAACACAATGAGCAGTTCTTC. This gives the protein CASSLENAKHNEQFF.